Sequencing of this TCR beta chain was carried out in a study of control samples from healthy donors and cancer patients. The length of the CDR3 is 13 residues. Germline lookup yields CDR1 KGHSH and CDR2 LQKENI. Trimming took off 10 bases at V and 7 bases at J, with 19 bases between the two ends. This clone showed up just once. The protocol was immunoSEQ multiplex PCR, while the TCRdb copy is restricted to in-frame clones and leaves out a portion. Of about 120,000 clones in the sample, 80% to 90% were seen once. The rearrangement links TRBV18 to TRBJ1-1; D is perhaps TRBD1 (5 bases). The sample comprised PBMCs. The clonotype comes from a woman aged 50 to 60 with colorectal cancer. CDR3 protein: CATAGNRANEAFF. CDR3 coding DNA: TGTGCCACCGCAGGGAACCGAGCAAATGAAGCTTTCTTT.